This T cell receptor (beta chain) is from a study of identical twins. This clonotype was picked up a small number of times. As yet, its antigen is unknown. Study-wide findings and caveats: Fewer insertions were carried by abundant cord blood beta clonotypes, but none was seen in memory repertoires.

CDR3 size: 14 residues. Trimming took off 3 bases at V and 6 bases at J, with 12 bases between the two ends. CDR1 and CDR2 (germline): SGHAT, FQNNGV. TCRdb recomputed calls from the 5' RACE reads with MiXCR, one row per CDR3 protein. Of some 440,000 distinct CDR3 sequences listed, 20% to 25% are singletons. These data were likewise used in another study, on T cells expressing NK-cell markers.

This TCR was recovered from a woman aged 18-29 years in good health. The specimen sequenced was CD4+ T cells sorted from blood. V is TRBV11-2 and J is TRBJ2-1, with D possibly TRBD1 on 6 matching bases. The CDR3 DNA follows: TGTGCCAGCAGCTTTAGTCGGGACATCAATGAGCAGTTCTTC. It encodes CASSFSRDINEQFF.